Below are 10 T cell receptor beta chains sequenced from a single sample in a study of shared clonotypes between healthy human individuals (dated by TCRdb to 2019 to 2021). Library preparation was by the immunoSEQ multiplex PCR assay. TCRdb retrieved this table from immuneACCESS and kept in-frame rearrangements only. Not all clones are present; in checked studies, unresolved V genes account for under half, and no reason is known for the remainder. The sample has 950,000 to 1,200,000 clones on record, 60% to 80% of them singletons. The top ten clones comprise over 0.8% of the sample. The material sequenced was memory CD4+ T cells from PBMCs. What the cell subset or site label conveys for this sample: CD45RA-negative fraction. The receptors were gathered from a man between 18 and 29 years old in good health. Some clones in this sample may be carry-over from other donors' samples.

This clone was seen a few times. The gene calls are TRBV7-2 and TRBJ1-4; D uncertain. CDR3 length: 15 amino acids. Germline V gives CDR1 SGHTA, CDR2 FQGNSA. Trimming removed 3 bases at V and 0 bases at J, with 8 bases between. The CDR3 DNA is TGTGCCAGCAGCTTCCGACCGGCAACTAATGAAAAACTGTTTTTT. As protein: CASSFRPATNEKLFF.

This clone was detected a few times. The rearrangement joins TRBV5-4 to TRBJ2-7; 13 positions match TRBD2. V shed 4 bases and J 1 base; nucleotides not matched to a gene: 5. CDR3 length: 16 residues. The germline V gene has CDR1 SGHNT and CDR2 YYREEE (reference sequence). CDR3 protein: CASSAGLAGVSYEQYF. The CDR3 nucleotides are TGTGCCAGCAGCGCCGGACTAGCGGGAGTTTCCTACGAGCAGTACTTC.

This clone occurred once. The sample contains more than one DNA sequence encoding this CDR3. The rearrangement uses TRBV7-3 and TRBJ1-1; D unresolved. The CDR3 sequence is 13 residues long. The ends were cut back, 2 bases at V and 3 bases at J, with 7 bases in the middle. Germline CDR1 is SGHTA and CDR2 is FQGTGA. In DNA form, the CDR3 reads TGTGCCAGCAGCTTAGGGCAGCACACTGAAGCTTTCTTT. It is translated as CASSLGQHTEAFF.

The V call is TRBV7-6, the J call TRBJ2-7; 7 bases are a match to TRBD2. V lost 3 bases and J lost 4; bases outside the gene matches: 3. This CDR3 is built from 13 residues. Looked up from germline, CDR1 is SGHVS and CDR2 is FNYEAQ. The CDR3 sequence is CASSLTSTYEQYF. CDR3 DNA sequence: TGTGCCAGCAGCTTGACTAGCACTTACGAGCAGTACTTC.

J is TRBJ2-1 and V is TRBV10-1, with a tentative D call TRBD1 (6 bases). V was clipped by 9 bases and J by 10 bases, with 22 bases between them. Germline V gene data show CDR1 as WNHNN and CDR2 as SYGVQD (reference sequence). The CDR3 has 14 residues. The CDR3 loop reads CARKTGSPQWEQFF. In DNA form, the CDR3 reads TGCGCCAGAAAAACAGGGTCCCCACAATGGGAGCAGTTCTTC.

CDR3 bases: TGTGCTAGTGGTTGGCAGGGACAGGGGAAGAACGGGGAGCTGTTTTTT. The encoded protein is CASGWQGQGKNGELFF. The chain carries TRBV12-5 and TRBJ2-2; 10 nucleotides match TRBD1. This CDR3 contains 16 residues. Germline CDR1 reads LGHNT; CDR2 reads FRNRAP. J lost 7 bases, V lost 4 bases, and 9 bases had no gene match.

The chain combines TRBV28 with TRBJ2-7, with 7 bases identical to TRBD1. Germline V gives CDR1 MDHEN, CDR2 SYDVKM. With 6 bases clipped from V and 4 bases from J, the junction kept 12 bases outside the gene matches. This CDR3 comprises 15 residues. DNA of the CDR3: TGTGCCAGCAGAGCGCCGGGACAGCCGCCTTACGAGCAGTACTTC. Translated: CASRAPGQPPYEQYF. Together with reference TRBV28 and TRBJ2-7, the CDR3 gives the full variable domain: DVKVTQSSRYLVKRTGEKVFLECVQDMDHENMFWYRQDPGLGLRLIYFSYDVKMKEKGDIPEGYSVSREKKERFSLILESASTNQTSMYLCASRAPGQPPYEQYFGPGTRLTVT.

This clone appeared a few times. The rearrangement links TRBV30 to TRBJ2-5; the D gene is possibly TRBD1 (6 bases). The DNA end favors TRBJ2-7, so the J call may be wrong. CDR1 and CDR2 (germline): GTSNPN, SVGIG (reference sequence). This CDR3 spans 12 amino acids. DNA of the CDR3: TGTGCCTGGAATTCAGGGGACTACGAGCAGTACTTC. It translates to CAWNSGDYEQYF.

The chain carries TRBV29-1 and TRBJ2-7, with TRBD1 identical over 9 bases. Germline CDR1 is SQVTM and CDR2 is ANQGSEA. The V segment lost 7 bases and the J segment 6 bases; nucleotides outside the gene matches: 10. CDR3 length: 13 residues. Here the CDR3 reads CSARGQGLFEQYF. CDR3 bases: TGCAGCGCCCGGGGACAGGGTTTGTTCGAGCAGTACTTC.

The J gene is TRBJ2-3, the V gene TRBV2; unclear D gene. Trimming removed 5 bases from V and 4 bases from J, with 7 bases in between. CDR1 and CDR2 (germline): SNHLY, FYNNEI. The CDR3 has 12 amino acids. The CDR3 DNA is TGTGCCAGCAGTAATTTTCCAGATACGCAGTATTTT. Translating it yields CASSNFPDTQYF.